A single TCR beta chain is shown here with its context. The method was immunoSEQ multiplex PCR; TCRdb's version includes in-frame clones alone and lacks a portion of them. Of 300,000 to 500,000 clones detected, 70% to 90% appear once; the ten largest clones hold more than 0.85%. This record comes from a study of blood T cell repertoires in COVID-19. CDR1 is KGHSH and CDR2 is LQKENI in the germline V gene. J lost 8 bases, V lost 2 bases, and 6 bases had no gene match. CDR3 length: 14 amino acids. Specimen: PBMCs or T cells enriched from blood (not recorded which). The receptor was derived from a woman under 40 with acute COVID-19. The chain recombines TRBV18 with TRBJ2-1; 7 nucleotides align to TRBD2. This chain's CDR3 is CASSPGLDRHEQFF. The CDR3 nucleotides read TGTGCCAGCTCACCAGGACTAGATAGACATGAGCAGTTCTTC.